This T cell receptor (delta chain) was captured by sequencing in a study of Vδ1+ human thymocytes. Study-wide results and caveats: Unexpected Vdelta2 sequences could cause misinterpretation of bulk repertoire data. Despite high sort purity, roughly 20% of thymic T cell receptor delta sequences were Vdelta2. Thymic TRG and TRD repertoires appeared highly polyclonal, with Gaussian CDR3 length distributions.

Extracted RNA was reverse transcribed into cDNA. The CDR3 regions were amplified by multiplex PCR from V-gene primers to a constant-region primer. TCRdb reran clone calling via CATT on the multiplex PCR reads. The data hold 70,000 to 90,000 delta-chain clones, with more than 30% observed a single time. This clone was found a few times. What it recognizes is unknown. Germline CDR1 TSWWSYY, CDR2 QGS. This CDR3 is built from 21 residues. V trimming: 2 bases; J trimming: 0 bases; junction bases outside the gene matches: 19. The sorted cells were CD3+ Vdelta1+ Vdelta2- thymocytes from alphabeta-depleted thymus. Sorted Vdelta1+ thymocytes were about 96% to 99.6% pure.

V is TRDV1 and J is TRDJ1; 9 bases are a match to TRDD3. Sequences were obtained from Vdelta1+ gamma-delta thymocytes from the thymus. Noted subset: FACS-sorted CD3+ TCRalphabeta- TCRVdelta1+ TCRVdelta2- thymocytes. The receptor was derived from a boy younger than two who had congenital heart surgery. As DNA, the CDR3 is TGTGCTCTTGGGGAATCCCTTTCCCCGACGTACTGGGGGACCCACACCGATAAACTCATCTTT. It encodes CALGESLSPTYWGTHTDKLIF.